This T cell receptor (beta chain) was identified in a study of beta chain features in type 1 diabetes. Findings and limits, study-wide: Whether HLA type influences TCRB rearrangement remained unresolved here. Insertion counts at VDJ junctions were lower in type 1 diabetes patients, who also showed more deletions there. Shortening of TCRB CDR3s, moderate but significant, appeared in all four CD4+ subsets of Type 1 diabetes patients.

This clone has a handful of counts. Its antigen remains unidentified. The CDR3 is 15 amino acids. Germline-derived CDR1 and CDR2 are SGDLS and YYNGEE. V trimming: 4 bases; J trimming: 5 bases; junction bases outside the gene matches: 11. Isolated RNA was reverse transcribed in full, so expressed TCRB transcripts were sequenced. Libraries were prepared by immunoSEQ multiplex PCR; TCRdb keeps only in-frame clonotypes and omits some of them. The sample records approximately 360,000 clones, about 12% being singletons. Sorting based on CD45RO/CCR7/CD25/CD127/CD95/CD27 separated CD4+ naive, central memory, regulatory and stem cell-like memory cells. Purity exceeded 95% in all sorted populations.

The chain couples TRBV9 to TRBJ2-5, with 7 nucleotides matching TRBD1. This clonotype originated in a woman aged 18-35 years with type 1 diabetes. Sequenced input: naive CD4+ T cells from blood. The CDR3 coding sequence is TGTGCCAGCAGCTTAGGGACAGCTAGCATTGAGACCCAGTACTTC. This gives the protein CASSLGTASIETQYF.